This TCR beta chain was captured by sequencing in a study of cytomegalovirus exposure and HLA in healthy donors. As concerns this clone: Its antigen is undetermined.

Whole-study findings and limits: Cytomegalovirus-associated status was assigned to some 180 TCR beta chains.

The PCR employed 60 Vbeta primers together with 13 Jbeta primers. Sequencing was performed with immunoSEQ multiplex PCR; in TCRdb, only in-frame clones are kept and a portion is missing. The data show 200,000 to 250,000 clones, over 80% seen once. J was trimmed by 4 bases and V by 2 bases; bases with no gene match: 9. The CDR3 covers 16 residues. Germline V gives CDR1 SGHAT, CDR2 FQNNGV. The chain links TRBV11-2 to TRBJ2-3; TRBD2 aligns across 7 bases. The source is a woman in her forties in good health and CMV-seropositive. Material for sequencing was PBMCs. CDR3 residues: CASSLRGGQVPDTQYF. The CDR3 region has the DNA TGTGCCAGCAGCTTACGGGGAGGGCAGGTACCAGATACGCAGTATTTT.